The present entry profiles one T cell receptor (beta chain) with its context. The antigen remains unidentified. Clones were sequenced by immunoSEQ multiplex PCR, and TCRdb holds only the in-frame ones, with some missing. The repertoire holds some 170,000 clones, with around 94% as singletons. These data come from a study of T cell responses to AZD1222 COVID-19 vaccine. CDR3 length: 17 residues. Germline loops: CDR1 SGHRS, CDR2 YFSETQ. V lost 4 bases and J lost 7; bases outside the gene matches: 10. Study conclusions and caveats: Repertoire collection took place solely once the T cell response had peaked. Spike-specific TCR breadth and depth were elevated following two AZD1222 doses. It was only a handful of AZD1222 recipients who were seropositive at baseline. The donor group comprised mostly white British people and more females; the analysis possibly underestimated clonal diversity.

The chain carries TRBV5-1 and TRBJ2-1; 14 bases map to TRBD2. The sequence derives from an adult who received the AZD1222 COVID-19 vaccine. This material consisted of peripheral blood, taken 28 days after the second AZD1222 dose. This chain's CDR3 is CASSAPPGTSGRNEQFF. CDR3 in DNA: TGCGCCAGCAGCGCCCCTCCAGGGACTAGCGGGAGAAATGAGCAGTTCTTC.